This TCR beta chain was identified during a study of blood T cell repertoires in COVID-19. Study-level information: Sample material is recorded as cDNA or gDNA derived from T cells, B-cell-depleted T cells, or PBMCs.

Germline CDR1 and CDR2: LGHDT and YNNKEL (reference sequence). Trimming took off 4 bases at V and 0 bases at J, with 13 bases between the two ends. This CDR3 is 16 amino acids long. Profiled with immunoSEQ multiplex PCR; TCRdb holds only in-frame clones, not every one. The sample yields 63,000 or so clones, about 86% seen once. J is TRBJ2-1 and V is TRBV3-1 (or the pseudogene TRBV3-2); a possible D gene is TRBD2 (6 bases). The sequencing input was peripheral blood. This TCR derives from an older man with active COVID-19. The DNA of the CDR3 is TGTGCCAGCAGCCGAAGCGCGGGGAGCTCCTACAATGAGCAGTTCTTC. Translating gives CASSRSAGSSYNEQFF.